A single sample is the source of the 23 T cell receptor beta chains below, sequenced in a study of CD8+CD57+ T cells in acquired aplastic anemia. The patients chosen for sequencing had shown expansion of CD8+CD57+ cells (detected by flow cytometry). Genomic DNA, the template, was used for profiling of the TCR beta VDJ and CDR3. TCRdb recomputed calls from the reads with MiXCR, one row per CDR3 protein. This table has under 250,000 distinct CDR3 sequences, about 60% appearing once. The sample was sorted CD4+, CD8+, or CD8+CD57+ T cells (not recorded which) from PBMCs. The source of these receptors is a human donor with aplastic anemia.

The chain has TRBV29-1 and TRBJ2-3; the D is unclear. Trimming removed 8 bases at V and 3 bases at J, with 9 bases between. CDR1 and CDR2 (germline): SQVTM, ANQGSEA. The CDR3 extends over 11 amino acids. The CDR3 nucleotides read TGCAGCACGCTCGAGACAGATACGCAGTATTTT. Translating gives CSTLETDTQYF.

This clonotype was observed a few times. The V call is TRBV2, the J call TRBJ1-4; D possibly corresponds to TRBD1 (5 bases). CDR3 size: 15 residues. Germline V lookup: CDR1 SNHLY, CDR2 FYNNEI. Deletions cut 3 bases from V and 6 bases from J, with 14 bases between. CDR3 nucleotide sequence: TGTGCCAGCAGTGATAGATGGGACGGGGATGAAAAACTGTTTTTT. Protein sequence: CASSDRWDGDEKLFF.

This chain joins TRBV19 and TRBJ1-6; TRBD1 might be the D (6 bases). Trimming pared 3 bases from V and 11 bases from J, leaving 11 bases between. This CDR3 comprises 13 residues. Germline CDR1 is LNHDA and CDR2 is SQIVND (reference sequence). The CDR3 DNA reads as TGTGCCAGTAGTATCGGGGGCCAACCACCCCTCCACTTT. Translated: CASSIGGQPPLHF.

The rearrangement uses TRBV15 and TRBJ2-5; D not resolved. Trimming pared 0 bases from V and 4 bases from J, leaving 3 bases between. Germline loops: CDR1 LNHNV, CDR2 YYDKDF (reference sequence). This CDR3 has 12 amino acids. This CDR3 is CATSRDVETQYF. The CDR3 coding sequence is TGTGCCACCAGCAGAGATGTAGAGACCCAGTACTTC.

This clonotype was observed once. V is TRBV7-2 and J is TRBJ1-1; D is unresolved. The germline V gene has CDR1 SGHTA and CDR2 FQGNSA. With 0 bases removed from V and 5 bases from J, the gap between germline ends came to 13 bases. The CDR3 covers 15 residues. CDR3 amino acids: CASSLALTGGTEAFF. DNA for the CDR3: TGTGCCAGCAGCTTAGCCCTGACCGGCGGGACTGAAGCTTTCTTT.

The J gene is TRBJ1-2, the V gene TRBV29-1; D not certain. CDR1 is SQVTM, CDR2 ANQGSEA, per germline. The CDR3 loop spans 14 amino acids. V gave up 8 bases and J gave up 7 bases, with 23 bases separating them. The CDR3 loop is CSPRNRLGARGYTF. CDR3 DNA: TGCAGCCCCAGGAACCGCCTGGGAGCTCGTGGCTACACCTTC.

The chain carries TRBV5-6 and TRBJ2-5; 8 positions agree with TRBD2. J was trimmed by 0 bases and V by 1 base; bases with no gene match: 5. The CDR3 has 16 residues. Germline V CDR1 and CDR2: SGHDT, YYEEEE. The CDR3 sequence is CASSLPGTRYQETQYF. CDR3 bases: TGTGCCAGCAGCTTGCCCGGGACTAGGTACCAAGAGACCCAGTACTTC. Complete variable domain (other parts from reference TRBV5-6 and TRBJ2-5): DAGVTQSPTHLIKTRGQQVTLRCSPKSGHDTVSWYQQALGQGPQFIFQYYEEEERQRGNFPDRFSGHQFPNYSSELNVNALLLGDSALYLCASSLPGTRYQETQYFGPGTRLLVL.

The V and J genes are TRBV20-1 and TRBJ2-5, with 14 bases that match TRBD2. Germline CDR1 is DFQATT and CDR2 is SNEGSKA (reference sequence). Trimming removed 6 bases from V and 5 bases from J; junction bases left unmatched: 5. This CDR3 is 14 amino acids long. Here the CDR3 reads CSATGLAGVETQYF. The CDR3 DNA reads TGCAGTGCCACGGGACTAGCGGGAGTGGAGACCCAGTACTTC.

This clonotype has just one count. The CDR3 nucleotides read TGCAGTGCTAGTCGGGGGGGAACTTATGGCTACACCTTC. Amino acid sequence: CSASRGGTYGYTF. The chain employs TRBV20-1 and TRBJ1-2; a possible D gene is TRBD1 (5 bases). CDR1 and CDR2 from the germline V gene are DFQATT and SNEGSKA (reference sequence). The CDR3 runs to 13 residues. Trimming shortened V by 3 bases and J by 5 bases, and 13 bases separated the two germline ends.

The chain couples TRBV7-8 to TRBJ1-2; no definite D call. V dropped 7 bases and J dropped 6 bases, with 12 bases sitting between them. Germline V gene lookup returns CDR1 SGHVS and CDR2 FQNEAQ. The CDR3 has 12 residues. The CDR3 sequence is CASTSAGHGYTF. CDR3 nucleotide sequence: TGTGCCAGCACCAGCGCGGGCCATGGCTACACCTTC.

The genes are TRBV9 and TRBJ2-5, with D possibly TRBD2 on 6 matching bases. The germline gives CDR1 SGDLS, CDR2 YYNGEE. The CDR3 is made up of 15 amino acids. Trimming removed 3 bases from V and 7 bases from J, with 19 bases in between. The CDR3 DNA is TGTGCCAGCAGCGGGGAGACTAGTCTTAGTGGGACCCAGTACTTC. This sequence encodes CASSGETSLSGTQYF.

In its sample, this clonotype was seen many times. V and J are TRBV11-3 and TRBJ2-1; tentative D call: TRBD2 (5 bases). Trimming removed 1 base from V and 9 bases from J, with 10 bases in between. The CDR3 has 13 residues. The germline V gene encodes CDR1 SGHNT and CDR2 YENEEA. Here the CDR3 DNA reads TGTGCCAGCAGCTTAGGAGGGTTGGGTGAGCAGTTCTTC. Translation gives CASSLGGLGEQFF.

This clonotype was found many times. V and J are TRBV4-1 and TRBJ1-4; a weak D match, TRBD1 (5 bases). Germline loops: CDR1 MGHRA, CDR2 YSYEKL. With 4 bases removed from V and 5 bases from J, the gap between germline ends came to 11 bases. The CDR3 is made up of 14 amino acids. CDR3 bases: TGCGCCAGCAGCCCAATATGGGGGAATGAAAAACTGTTTTTT. Its protein is CASSPIWGNEKLFF.

The chain is built from TRBV29-1 and TRBJ1-2; tentative D call: TRBD1 (5 bases). Germline V gives CDR1 SQVTM, CDR2 ANQGSEA. This CDR3 is built from 11 residues. Deletions cut 3 bases from V and 7 bases from J, with 9 bases between. CDR3 protein: CSVEAGTGYTF. Here the CDR3 DNA reads TGCAGCGTTGAGGCAGGGACTGGCTACACCTTC.

This clonotype was picked up a small number of times. J is TRBJ2-3 and V is TRBV24-1; D is ambiguous. The V gene lost 5 bases and the J gene lost 1 base, with 6 bases spanning the gap. CDR3 length: 13 amino acids. Looked up from germline, CDR1 is KGHDR and CDR2 is SFDVKD. CDR3 bases: TGTGCCACCAGTGCTACAGGCACAGATACGCAGTATTTT. This sequence encodes CATSATGTDTQYF.

This rearrangement joins TRBV20-1 to TRBJ1-1, with D tentatively TRBD1 (5 bases). Trimming cost V 5 bases and J 1 base, with 8 bases left between them. Per germline, CDR1 DFQATT and CDR2 SNEGSKA (reference sequence). The CDR3 sequence is 12 residues long. CDR3: CSARDWNTEAFF. CDR3 DNA: TGCAGTGCTCGGGACTGGAACACTGAAGCTTTCTTT.

Only a few counts were recorded for this clonotype. This chain uses TRBV20-1 with TRBJ2-1; 8 bases match TRBD2. This CDR3 has 13 amino acids. Germline CDR1 is DFQATT and CDR2 is SNEGSKA (reference sequence). Trimming removed 2 bases from V and 9 bases from J; junction bases left unmatched: 6. CDR3 amino acids: CSARSREVLEQFF. CDR3 DNA: TGCAGTGCTAGATCGCGGGAGGTACTTGAGCAGTTCTTC.

The chain joins TRBV20-1 to TRBJ2-5; 7 bases are shared with TRBD2. Germline assignment: CDR1 DFQATT and CDR2 SNEGSKA (reference sequence). The CDR3 runs to 14 residues. Germline trimming cut 4 bases from V and 5 bases from J; bases unmatched to any gene: 10. This chain's CDR3 is CSATPGGEGETQYF. The CDR3 DNA reads as TGCAGTGCTACCCCGGGGGGTGAGGGGGAGACCCAGTACTTC.

On this clonotype: Relative to the germline gene, one junction end is altered; a read error may explain this. The chain has TRBV7-7 and TRBJ2-1; D assignment may be TRBD1 or TRBD2 (5 bases each). CDR3 length: 13 amino acids. The germline V gene has CDR1 SSHAT and CDR2 FNYEAQ (reference sequence). CDR3 sequence reads: CASSRGPNNEQFF. The CDR3 region has the DNA TGTGCTAGCAGCCGGGGCCCGAACAATGAGCAGTTCTTC. Combining the CDR3 with reference TRBV7-7 and TRBJ2-1 gives the whole variable domain GAGVSQSPRYKVTKRGQDVTLRCDPISSHATLYWYQQALGQGPEFLTYFNYEAQPDKSGLPSDRFSAERPEGSISTLTIQRTEQRDSAMYRCASSRGPNNEQFFGPGTRLTVL.

This clonotype appeared a few times. The V gene is TRBV2, the J gene TRBJ1-5; D unclear. Trimming left V 1 base short and J 4 bases short, with 2 bases between. Germline values: CDR1 SNHLY, CDR2 FYNNEI. The CDR3 is made up of 12 amino acids. DNA for the CDR3: TGTGCCAGCAGTGAAGAGAATCAGCCCCAGCATTTT. This codes for CASSEENQPQHF.

With respect to this clonotype: A much larger clone lies a single base off, so this may be a read error. The chain carries TRBV5-4 and TRBJ1-3; TRBD1 might be the D (5 bases). The V and J ends lost 2 bases and 0 bases respectively, with 9 bases between them. The CDR3 sequence is 15 residues long. Germline CDR1 and CDR2: SGHNT and YYREEE (reference sequence). DNA of the CDR3: TGTGCCAGCAGCTTCGGGGGGAGCTCTGGAAACACCATATATTTT. Translation: CASSFGGSSGNTIYF.

V gene TRBV7-8 combines with J gene TRBJ2-7; TRBD1 matches 8 bases. The CDR3 has 14 residues. Germline-derived CDR1 and CDR2 are SGHVS and FQNEAQ. The J segment lost 6 bases and the V segment lost 2 bases, leaving 6 bases of the junction unmatched. Here the CDR3 DNA reads TGTGCCAGCAGCTTATCTAGGACAGGGCCCGAGCAGTACTTC. Translation: CASSLSRTGPEQYF.

The rearrangement links TRBV20-1 to TRBJ2-7, with TRBD1 identical over 9 bases. J gave up 2 bases and V 6 bases, and 5 bases lay outside the gene matches. The CDR3 consists of 13 residues. From germline, CDR1 is DFQATT and CDR2 SNEGSKA (reference sequence). CDR3 DNA: TGCAGTGCCGTAAGGACAGGGGCCTACGAGCAGTACTTC. Protein sequence: CSAVRTGAYEQYF.